This T cell receptor (beta chain) appears in the sequencing data of a study of CD8+ T cells in alopecia areata. Study results and limitations: The link between baseline CD8+ expansion and response remains uncertain with one nonresponder. Among the top 100, expanded CD8+ clones were significantly decreased by tofacitinib, as was scalp clonality. Persistence during tofacitinib was seen for many expanded lesional clones in scalp and blood.

Investigators isolated RNA and reverse transcribed it into cDNA to act as the sequencing template. The method was immunoSEQ multiplex PCR; TCRdb's version includes in-frame clones alone and lacks a portion of them. This sample has a few hundred thousand clones; about 50% occur once, and the top ten carry 1.6%. Worth noting for this clone: Antigen unknown.

Described treatment: oral pan-JAK inhibitor, 5-10 mg twice daily. Those with alopecia areata gave lesional scalp punch biopsies and peripheral blood. V was clipped by 5 bases and J by 2 bases, with 9 bases between them. This CDR3 spans 13 amino acids. Germline CDR1 and CDR2: SGHRS and YFSETQ. The source is a human donor with alopecia areata. The J gene is TRBJ2-3, the V gene TRBV5-1; no reliable D call. The sample here was CD4+ T cells sorted from blood, taken at week 4, from a patient treated with tofacitinib. In DNA, the CDR3 is TGCGCCAGCAGGAGTCCGGCCACAGATACGCAGTATTTT. Translating gives CASRSPATDTQYF.